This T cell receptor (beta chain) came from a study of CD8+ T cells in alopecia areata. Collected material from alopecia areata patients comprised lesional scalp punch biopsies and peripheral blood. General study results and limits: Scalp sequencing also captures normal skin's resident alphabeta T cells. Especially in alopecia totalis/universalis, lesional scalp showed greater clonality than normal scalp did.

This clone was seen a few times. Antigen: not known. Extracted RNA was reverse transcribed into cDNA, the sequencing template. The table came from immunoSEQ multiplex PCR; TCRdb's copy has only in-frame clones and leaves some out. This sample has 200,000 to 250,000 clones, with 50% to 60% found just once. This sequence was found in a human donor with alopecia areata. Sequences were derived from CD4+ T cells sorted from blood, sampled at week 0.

As DNA, the CDR3 is TGTGCCAGCAGTTACGGGCAGGGGATGAACACTGAAGCTTTCTTT. Translation: CASSYGQGMNTEAFF. V is TRBV6-6 and J is TRBJ1-1, with a tentative D call TRBD1 (6 bases). Trimming removed 2 bases from V and 0 bases from J, with 10 bases in between. Germline CDR1 and CDR2: MNHNY and SVGAGI (reference sequence). The CDR3 consists of 15 residues.